One sample yielded the 25 T cell receptor beta chains listed below, sequenced in a study of T cell repertoires in cytomegalovirus infection. TCRdb used MiXCR to reprocess the reads, holding one entry per CDR3 protein. The top ten hold roughly 18% of the sample, which has approximately 140,000 distinct CDR3 sequences, about 6% seen once. Material: PBMCs. These TCRs come from a human donor in good health (CMV status not recorded). Some clones in this sample may be carry-over from other donors' samples.

The chain has TRBV7-3 and TRBJ2-1; 8 bases match TRBD2. The V gene end was trimmed by 6 bases and the J gene end by 2 bases; junction bases not matched to a gene: 9. From germline, CDR1 is SGHTA and CDR2 FQGTGA. CDR3 length: 16 amino acids. The CDR3 nucleotides read TGTGCCAGCAGGGCTACTAAAGCGGGGGCCTACAATGAGCAGTTCTTC. The encoded protein is CASRATKAGAYNEQFF. The full variable domain, its missing parts supplied by reference TRBV7-3 and TRBJ2-1, is GAGVSQTPSNKVTEKGKYVELRCDPISGHTALYWYRQSLGQGPEFLIYFQGTGAADDSGLPNDRFFAVRPEGSVSTLKIQRTERGDSAVYLCASRATKAGAYNEQFFGPGTRLTVL.

This clonotype occurred many times. This chain links TRBV7-2 with TRBJ2-5, with D perhaps TRBD1 or TRBD2 (6 bases each). The CDR3 contains 14 residues. V was shortened by 5 bases and J by 2 bases, with 12 bases between the two germline ends. Per the germline V gene, CDR1 is SGHTA and CDR2 is FQGNSA. The CDR3 region is CASSEGGPQETQYF. The CDR3 coding sequence is TGTGCCAGCAGCGAGGGGGGCCCTCAAGAGACCCAGTACTTC.

The rearrangement links TRBV5-1 to TRBJ2-1; 7 bases agree with TRBD1. The CDR3 runs to 15 residues. J lost 0 bases, V lost 0 bases, and 0 bases had no gene match. Looked up from germline, CDR1 is SGHRS and CDR2 is YFSETQ. The CDR3 DNA sequence: TGCGCCAGCAGCTTGGGACAGGGCTCCTACAATGAGCAGTTCTTC. This gives the protein CASSLGQGSYNEQFF.

This clonotype was recorded many times. This sequence joins TRBV7-2 and TRBJ2-1, with 9 nucleotides matching TRBD2. Germline V gives CDR1 SGHTA, CDR2 FQGNSA. Trimming took 2 bases from V and 9 from J; bases not matched to a gene: 8. The CDR3 sequence is 15 residues long. The CDR3 sequence is CASSLSPLAGSEQFF. CDR3 coding DNA: TGTGCCAGCAGCTTAAGCCCCCTAGCGGGGTCTGAGCAGTTCTTC. The full variable domain, with the rest looked up from reference TRBV7-2 and TRBJ2-1, is GAGVSQSPSNKVTEKGKDVELRCDPISGHTALYWYRQSLGQGLEFLIYFQGNSAPDKSGLPSDRFSAERTGGSVSTLTIQRTQQEDSAVYLCASSLSPLAGSEQFFGPGTRLTVL.

Many counts were recorded for this clonotype. This chain connects TRBV19 to TRBJ2-7, with 10 bases that match TRBD2. Germline V lookup: CDR1 LNHDA, CDR2 SQIVND (reference sequence). This CDR3 has 16 residues. V dropped 5 bases and J dropped 3; count of bases not matched to a gene: 10. CDR3 region: CASSPRRTSGFYEQYF. DNA for the CDR3: TGTGCCAGTAGTCCCCGGAGGACTAGCGGCTTCTACGAGCAGTACTTC.

The table lists this clonotype with many counts. The chain joins TRBV7-2 to TRBJ2-3; the match to TRBD2 covers 15 bases. The CDR3 has 18 residues. V dropped 5 bases and J dropped 6; count of bases not matched to a gene: 12. The germline CDR1 and CDR2 sequences are SGHTA and FQGNSA. Written as DNA, the CDR3 is TGTGCCAGCAGCCCCAAAACCGGGACTAGCGGGGGGATGGATACGCAGTATTTT. Its translation: CASSPKTGTSGGMDTQYF.

This clonotype appeared many times. J is TRBJ1-2 and V is TRBV7-9, with 8 positions matching TRBD1. V was pared by 4 bases and J by 6 bases, with 13 bases of the junction left unmatched. This CDR3 is built from 16 residues. The germline V gene encodes CDR1 SEHNR and CDR2 FQNEAQ (reference sequence). In DNA form, the CDR3 reads TGTGCCAGCAGCTCCAAGCTCAGGGGGCGCATTGATGGCTACACCTTC. Translated, it gives CASSSKLRGRIDGYTF.

The chain has TRBV20-1 and TRBJ1-1; maybe TRBD1 (5 bases). The CDR3 sequence is 15 residues long. Germline CDR1 reads DFQATT; CDR2 reads SNEGSKA (reference sequence). The V and J ends lost 6 bases and 4 bases respectively, with 21 bases between them. Here the CDR3 reads CSAFAHQGKVTEAFF. The CDR3 coding sequence is TGCAGTGCGTTTGCCCATCAGGGTAAGGTCACTGAAGCTTTCTTT.

This clonotype was seen repeatedly, ten times or more. The chain joins TRBV7-2 to TRBJ1-5; 8 nucleotides line up with TRBD1. Per germline, CDR1 SGHTA and CDR2 FQGNSA. The V and J ends lost 6 bases and 6 bases, in that order; junction bases with no gene match: 7. This CDR3 has 14 amino acids. The CDR3 protein is CASSLDRVGQPQHF. The CDR3 DNA reads TGTGCCAGCAGTTTGGACAGGGTAGGTCAGCCCCAGCATTTT.

This clonotype has a count of ten or more. The V call is TRBV7-2, the J call TRBJ2-1; no reliable D call. In germline, CDR1 is SGHTA, CDR2 FQGNSA. The CDR3 is 16 residues long. Trimming removed 0 bases at V and 3 bases at J, with 12 bases between. CDR3: CASSLALSVNYNEQFF. The CDR3 nucleotides are TGTGCCAGCAGCTTAGCTTTATCCGTTAACTACAATGAGCAGTTCTTC.

This clonotype came up many times. CDR3 DNA: TGTGCCAGTAGTATATCCCGGGACACTGAAGCTTTCTTT. The encoded protein is CASSISRDTEAFF. This sequence joins TRBV19 and TRBJ1-1; D gene ambiguous. The CDR3 covers 13 residues. Germline V gene lookup returns CDR1 LNHDA and CDR2 SQIVND (reference sequence). V lost 2 bases to trimming and J lost 3 bases, with 7 bases between them. Filled out from reference TRBV19 and TRBJ1-1, the complete variable domain reads DGGITQSPKYLFRKEGQNVTLSCEQNLNHDAMYWYRQDPGQGLRLIYYSQIVNDFQKGDIAEGYSVSREKKESFPLTVTSAQKNPTAFYLCASSISRDTEAFFGQGTRLTVV.

This clonotype appeared many times. The rearrangement uses TRBV7-2 and TRBJ1-2; D possibly corresponds to TRBD1 (5 bases). This CDR3 has 13 residues. CDR1 and CDR2 (germline): SGHTA, FQGNSA. The V end was cut by 5 bases, the J end by 5 bases, with 12 bases between. The CDR3 nucleotides are TGTGCCAGCAGCCCCGTGACAGATTATGGCTACACCTTC. Its translation: CASSPVTDYGYTF.

This clonotype was seen at least ten times. The J gene is TRBJ2-5, the V gene TRBV18; D gene unclear. Germline CDR1 KGHSH, CDR2 LQKENI. The CDR3 spans 14 residues. The germline V and J ends were trimmed by 0 bases and 2 bases, with 7 bases remaining between them. CDR3 residues: CASSPPGLQETQYF. CDR3 nucleotide sequence: TGTGCCAGCTCACCACCGGGTTTACAAGAGACCCAGTACTTC.

This clonotype was detected only a few times. This sequence joins TRBV7-9 and TRBJ2-7, with D unclear. Trimming pared 2 bases from V and 5 bases from J, leaving 7 bases between. This CDR3 is built from 12 residues. CDR1 SEHNR and CDR2 FQNEAQ come from the germline V gene (reference sequence). The CDR3 here is CASSLISDEQYF. The DNA for the CDR3 is TGTGCCAGCAGCTTAATCAGCGACGAGCAGTACTTC.

This chain connects TRBV24-1 to TRBJ1-5; possibly TRBD1 for D (6 bases). The CDR3 consists of 14 residues. V was clipped by 4 bases and J by 5 bases, with 11 bases between them. CDR1 is KGHDR, CDR2 SFDVKD, per germline. CDR3 loop: CATSDNAGDQPQHF. For the CDR3, the DNA is TGTGCCACCAGTGACAACGCAGGGGATCAGCCCCAGCATTTT.

This clonotype was seen many times. The genes are TRBV28 and TRBJ1-2; 7 bases align to TRBD1. Germline-derived CDR1 and CDR2 are MDHEN and SYDVKM. This CDR3 spans 15 amino acids. V trimming: 6 bases; J trimming: 1 base; junction bases outside the gene matches: 8. The CDR3 sequence: CASSRGTAINYGYTF. In nucleotides, the CDR3 is TGTGCCAGCAGCAGAGGGACAGCGATTAACTATGGCTACACCTTC.

The gene calls are TRBV15 and TRBJ2-2; D ambiguous. The CDR3 covers 11 residues. Germline CDR1 and CDR2: LNHNV and YYDKDF (reference sequence). Trimming took 0 bases from V and 11 from J, leaving 4 bases between them. The CDR3 is CATSREFELFF. CDR3 nucleotide sequence: TGTGCCACCAGCAGAGAATTCGAGCTGTTTTTT.

This clonotype was seen at least ten times. The chain recombines TRBV12-3 or TRBV12-4 with TRBJ1-2, with 7 positions matching TRBD1. V shed 5 bases, J shed 0 bases, and the junction held 3 bases outside the gene matches. The CDR3 totals 14 residues. The CDR3: CASSPTGPNYGYTF. The CDR3 DNA follows: TGTGCCAGCAGTCCGACAGGGCCTAACTATGGCTACACCTTC.

A few counts support this clonotype. The chain has TRBV7-6 and TRBJ1-2; 8 bases map to TRBD1. Germline values: CDR1 SGHVS, CDR2 FNYEAQ. The CDR3 is 17 residues long. V lost 1 base, J lost 1 base, and 8 bases stayed unmatched. The CDR3 loop is CASSLEGDRNFNYGYTF. CDR3 coding DNA: TGTGCCAGCAGCTTAGAGGGGGACAGGAATTTTAACTATGGCTACACCTTC. Using reference TRBV7-6 and TRBJ1-2 for the parts outside the CDR3, the full variable domain is GAGVSQSPRYKVTKRGQDVALRCDPISGHVSLYWYRQALGQGPEFLTYFNYEAQQDKSGLPNDRFSAERPEGSISTLTIQRTEQRDSAMYRCASSLEGDRNFNYGYTFGSGTRLTVV.

CDR3 sequence (DNA): TGTGCCAGCAGTACCGACGGAAATCAGCCCCAGCATTTT. It codes for CASSTDGNQPQHF. This chain uses TRBV2 with TRBJ1-5; unclear D gene. Germline V gene data show CDR1 as SNHLY and CDR2 as FYNNEI. This CDR3 spans 13 amino acids. Deletions cut 5 bases from V and 4 bases from J, with 9 bases between.

A few counts support this clonotype. The chain links TRBV5-1 to TRBJ1-2; perhaps TRBD1 as D (6 bases). There are 13 residues in the CDR3. CDR1 SGHRS and CDR2 YFSETQ come from the germline V gene. V was clipped by 6 bases and J by 7 bases, with 16 bases between them. CDR3 nucleotide sequence: TGCGCCAGCATGTTTGACAGCAGGGGTGGCTACACCTTC. Translated: CASMFDSRGGYTF. The full variable domain, completed using reference TRBV5-1 and TRBJ1-2, is KAGVTQTPRYLIKTRGQQVTLSCSPISGHRSVSWYQQTPGQGLQFLFEYFSETQRNKGNFPGRFSGRQFSNSRSEMNVSTLELGDSALYLCASMFDSRGGYTFGSGTRLTVV.

This clonotype was counted ten times or more. V usage is TRBV6-5 and J usage is TRBJ1-1; D unresolved. CDR3 length equals 13 residues. Germline V lookup: CDR1 MNHEY, CDR2 SVGAGI. The V gene lost 5 bases and the J gene lost 5 bases, with 12 bases spanning the gap. The CDR3 DNA reads as TGTGCCAGCAGTCGCGGAGAAGGGACTGAAGCTTTCTTT. The encoded protein is CASSRGEGTEAFF.

This clonotype appeared a few times. The genes are TRBV5-5 and TRBJ1-5; unclear D gene. From germline, CDR1 is SGHKS and CDR2 YYEKEE (reference sequence). The CDR3 loop spans 12 amino acids. Trimming removed 4 bases from V and 3 bases from J, with 5 bases in between. The CDR3 loop reads CASSPINQPQHF. CDR3 bases: TGTGCCAGCAGCCCGATCAATCAGCCCCAGCATTTT.

This clonotype was observed at least ten times. The chain combines TRBV7-9 with TRBJ2-1; D might be TRBD1 (6 bases). Trimming left V 6 bases short and J 10 bases short, with 19 bases between. Germline CDR1 is SEHNR and CDR2 is FQNEAQ (reference sequence). The CDR3 is 14 amino acids. The CDR3 loop is CASRSARGGREQFF. CDR3 nucleotide sequence: TGTGCCAGCAGATCGGCCAGGGGTGGTAGGGAGCAGTTCTTC.

This clonotype was seen ten or more times. The chain recombines TRBV12-3 or TRBV12-4 with TRBJ1-3; D remains ambiguous. The V end was cut by 5 bases, the J end by 0 bases, with 11 bases between. CDR3 length equals 15 residues. CDR3 loop: CASSALSFSGNTIYF. The DNA of the CDR3 is TGTGCCAGCAGTGCCCTTTCTTTCTCTGGAAACACCATATATTTT.